The 21 T cell receptor beta chains given below trace back to one sample, sequenced in a study of CD8+CD57+ T cells in acquired aplastic anemia. Genomic DNA, the template, was used for profiling of the TCR beta VDJ and CDR3. MiXCR, run by TCRdb on the reads, gives a single entry per CDR3 protein. The data contain some 180,000 distinct CDR3 sequences, around 63% of them singletons. In patients chosen for sequencing, flow cytometry had shown CD8+CD57+ cell expansion. The sequenced sample consisted of sorted CD4+, CD8+, or CD8+CD57+ T cells (not recorded which) from PBMCs. Receptor source: a human donor with aplastic anemia.

The V gene is TRBV5-5, the J gene TRBJ2-7; D might be TRBD1 (5 bases). This CDR3 region has 15 residues. V lost 4 bases to trimming and J lost 2 bases, with 16 bases between them. In germline, CDR1 is SGHKS, CDR2 YYEKEE (reference sequence). The CDR3 DNA reads as TGTGCCAGCAGCACCTGGACACCAAATACCTACGAGCAGTACTTC. Its translation is CASSTWTPNTYEQYF.

This clonotype has ten or more counts. This chain joins TRBV2 and TRBJ2-5; TRBD1 aligns across 8 bases. The germline gives CDR1 SNHLY, CDR2 FYNNEI. The V and J ends lost 6 bases and 1 base, in that order; junction bases with no gene match: 7. The CDR3 length is 15 residues. CDR3 bases: TGTGCCAGCAGCCCCGTGGACAGGGCCCAAGAGACCCAGTACTTC. It translates to CASSPVDRAQETQYF.

With regard to this clonotype: The junction departs from germline at one end; a sequencing error may be responsible. V usage is TRBV5-1 and J usage is TRBJ1-2; no definite D call. This CDR3 spans 13 amino acids. Germline CDR1 and CDR2: SGHRS and YFSETQ. DNA for the CDR3: TGCGCCAGCAGCTTGGGGCAGAACAATGGCTATACCTTC. Its translation is CASSLGQNNGYTF. The whole variable domain, remainder taken from reference TRBV5-1 and TRBJ1-2, is KAGVTQTPRYLIKTRGQQVTLSCSPISGHRSVSWYQQTPGQGLQFLFEYFSETQRNKGNFPGRFSGRQFSNSRSEMNVSTLELGDSALYLCASSLGQNNGYTFGSGTRLTVV.

In its sample, this clonotype was seen many times. This rearrangement joins TRBV10-3 to TRBJ1-1, with D unresolved. This CDR3 is 13 amino acids long. Trimming removed 10 bases at V and 5 bases at J, with 17 bases between. Germline V gene sequence: CDR1 ENHRY, CDR2 SYGVKD. The CDR3 DNA reads as TGTGCCACCGGCAGTGATTTCGGGACTGAAGCTTTCTTT. As protein: CATGSDFGTEAFF.

The chain employs TRBV12-3 or TRBV12-4 and TRBJ1-1; D remains unclear. The CDR3 is 13 residues long. V was clipped by 3 bases and J by 5 bases, with 10 bases between them. This CDR3 reads CASSFNGQTEAFF. The CDR3, as DNA: TGTGCCAGCAGTTTTAATGGTCAAACTGAAGCTTTCTTT.

The V and J genes are TRBV10-3 and TRBJ1-6; TRBD1 is a possible D gene (6 bases). Germline assignment: CDR1 ENHRY and CDR2 SYGVKD. The CDR3 runs 13 residues. V was trimmed by 11 bases and J by 8 bases, leaving 16 bases between them. The CDR3 region has the DNA TGTGCCGCCCGGGGGACACCCGATTCACCCCTCCACTTT. It is translated as CAARGTPDSPLHF.

Notes on this clonotype: The junction shows a germline mismatch at one end, possibly a read error. The genes are TRBV19 and TRBJ2-1; 8 bases map to TRBD2. Germline V gives CDR1 LNHDA, CDR2 SQIVND (reference sequence). CDR3 length: 14 amino acids. CDR3 sequence reads: CVSKVGLGYNEQFF. The CDR3 nucleotides are TGTGTCAGTAAAGTGGGACTAGGGTACAATGAGCAGTTCTTC.

The chain employs TRBV5-8 and TRBJ1-1; a weak D match, TRBD1 (6 bases). The V gene lost 3 bases and the J gene lost 11 bases, with 14 bases spanning the gap. Germline V lookup: CDR1 SGHTS, CDR2 YDEGEE. This CDR3 spans 12 amino acids. CDR3 DNA: TGTGCCAGCAGCTCCGGGGGGGGGCACGCTTTCTTT. It is translated as CASSSGGGHAFF.

The CDR3 spells CATSRDREGSPLHF. The CDR3 coding sequence is TGTGCCACCAGCAGAGATAGGGAGGGATCACCCCTCCACTTT. The chain joins TRBV15 to TRBJ1-6; D not resolved. Germline CDR1 reads LNHNV; CDR2 reads YYDKDF (reference sequence). V lost 0 bases and J 10 bases, leaving 10 bases between the germline ends. The CDR3 totals 14 residues.

The chain uses TRBV7-9 and TRBJ2-2, with D perhaps matching TRBD1 (7 bases). V shed 0 bases and J shed 4 bases, with 9 bases lying between them. The germline CDR1 and CDR2 sequences are SEHNR and FQNEAQ (reference sequence). The CDR3 loop spans 15 amino acids. CDR3: CASSLAEGATGELFF. Written as DNA, the CDR3 is TGTGCCAGCAGCTTAGCGGAGGGGGCCACCGGGGAGCTGTTTTTT.

Only one count was recorded for this clonotype. This chain uses TRBV7-2 with TRBJ2-1, with TRBD2 matching over 10 bases. Looked up from germline, CDR1 is SGHTA and CDR2 is FQGNSA. This CDR3 spans 14 amino acids. V shed 5 bases and J 7 bases; nucleotides not matched to a gene: 5. CDR3: CASSILLAGNEQFF. CDR3 in DNA: TGTGCCAGCAGCATACTACTAGCGGGGAATGAGCAGTTCTTC.

The chain couples TRBV20-1 to TRBJ1-2, with 9 bases lining up with TRBD1. Germline CDR1 reads DFQATT; CDR2 reads SNEGSKA (reference sequence). The V segment lost 0 bases and the J segment 4 bases; nucleotides outside the gene matches: 6. The CDR3 contains 15 residues. In DNA form, the CDR3 reads TGCAGTGCTAGAGATATGGGACAGGGCGGCTATGGCTACACCTTC. The encoded protein is CSARDMGQGGYGYTF.

The chain employs TRBV7-9 and TRBJ2-7, with 8 bases fitting TRBD1. The germline CDR1 and CDR2 sequences are SEHNR and FQNEAQ (reference sequence). The CDR3 is 14 residues long. V lost 4 bases, J lost 3 bases, and 5 bases stayed unmatched. The CDR3 DNA sequence: TGTGCCAGCAGCTACGGACAGGGCCACTACGAGCAGTACTTC. This sequence encodes CASSYGQGHYEQYF.

This clonotype has more than one count but fewer than ten. The V call is TRBV19, the J call TRBJ1-2; 9 positions match TRBD1. Germline CDR1 reads LNHDA; CDR2 reads SQIVND (reference sequence). Trimming at V came to 5 bases and at J to 7 bases, leaving 5 bases not matched to a gene. CDR3 length equals 13 residues. The DNA for the CDR3 is TGTGCCAGTAGTGGGACAGGGCTGGGTGGCTACACCTTC. It encodes CASSGTGLGGYTF.

J is TRBJ1-1 and V is TRBV20-1, with D perhaps TRBD1 (6 bases). Per the germline V gene, CDR1 is DFQATT and CDR2 is SNEGSKA (reference sequence). The length of the CDR3 is 14 residues. The V gene lost 3 bases and the J gene lost 1 base, with 12 bases spanning the gap. The DNA of the CDR3 is TGCAGTGCTAGGGAAGGGGGACCGAACACTGAAGCTTTCTTT. Protein product: CSAREGGPNTEAFF.

This clonotype was observed many times. J is TRBJ1-2 and V is TRBV14; D not certain. V lost 5 bases and J 8 bases, leaving 18 bases between the germline ends. The CDR3 runs to 14 residues. The germline gives CDR1 SGHDN, CDR2 FVKESK. DNA for the CDR3: TGTGCCAGCAGCTCTCTCAGTTGGTTGCAGGGCTACACCTTC. This encodes CASSSLSWLQGYTF.

About this clonotype itself: Lacking the conserved final phenylalanine or tryptophan, this CDR3 likely reflects a read error. The chain joins TRBV29-1 to TRBJ2-3; D remains ambiguous. The CDR3 has 12 amino acids. Trimming took 3 bases from V and 0 from J, leaving 4 bases between them. Germline V CDR1 and CDR2: SQVTM, ANQGSEA. The CDR3 spells CSVERSTDTQYL. CDR3 nucleotides: TGCAGCGTTGAGAGAAGCACAGATACGCAGTATCTT.

The rearrangement links TRBV7-9 to TRBJ1-5, with 10 bases matching TRBD1. This CDR3 has 14 residues. The V and J ends lost 4 bases and 6 bases, in that order; junction bases with no gene match: 3. Germline V gene lookup returns CDR1 SEHNR and CDR2 FQNEAQ (reference sequence). The CDR3 nucleotides read TGTGCCAGCAGCTGGGACAGGGGCGGTCAGCCCCAGCATTTT. This codes for CASSWDRGGQPQHF.

The chain links TRBV6-1 to TRBJ2-3, with 11 bases aligning to TRBD2. Trimming removed 4 bases from V and 0 bases from J; junction bases left unmatched: 6. Germline CDR1 reads MNHNS; CDR2 reads SASEGT. CDR3 length equals 17 residues. DNA of the CDR3: TGTGCCAGCAGTGCGGGACTAGCGGTAAAGAGCACAGATACGCAGTATTTT. Encoded protein: CASSAGLAVKSTDTQYF.

This clonotype showed up just once. The V and J genes are TRBV10-1 and TRBJ2-7; TRBD1 agrees at 9 bases. This CDR3 spans 16 amino acids. CDR1 and CDR2 from the germline V gene are WNHNN and SYGVQD (reference sequence). With 4 bases clipped from V and 3 bases from J, the junction kept 10 bases outside the gene matches. CDR3 nucleotide sequence: TGCGCCAGCAGTGCTGCCTCTCCGGGACAGGGCTACGAGCAGTACTTC. Its translation is CASSAASPGQGYEQYF.

The V call is TRBV19, the J call TRBJ1-1; D unclear. This CDR3 contains 14 residues. Trimming took off 6 bases at V and 2 bases at J, with 13 bases between the two ends. The germline CDR1 and CDR2 sequences are LNHDA and SQIVND (reference sequence). This CDR3 is CASRTPPGNTEAFF. In DNA, the CDR3 is TGTGCCAGTAGAACCCCTCCTGGAAACACTGAAGCTTTCTTT.